The 15 T cell receptor beta chains below come from one sample, sequenced in a study of cytomegalovirus exposure and HLA in healthy donors. Some clones are missing from TCRdb's copy, which holds only in-frame ones; the method was immunoSEQ multiplex PCR. This sample has 100,000 to 150,000 clones, with nearly 90% found just once. Sequencing used PBMCs. The receptor set was obtained from a woman under 30 in good health and CMV-seronegative.

V usage is TRBV19 and J usage is TRBJ1-1; 8 nucleotides agree with TRBD1. CDR3 size: 19 residues. The germline gives CDR1 LNHDA, CDR2 SQIVND (reference sequence). Germline trimming cut 4 bases from V and 1 base from J; bases unmatched to any gene: 17. The CDR3 bases are TGTGCCAGTAGTAAGGCAGGGGGCGCCTCCCCAATACCGAACACTGAAGCTTTCTTT. It is translated as CASSKAGGASPIPNTEAFF.

J is TRBJ2-3 and V is TRBV2; 13 bases match TRBD2. CDR1 is SNHLY, CDR2 FYNNEI, per germline. CDR3 length: 17 residues. J gave up 5 bases and V 5 bases, and 10 bases lay outside the gene matches. CDR3 in DNA: TGTGCCAGCAGTCTCGACCGACTAGCGGGAGGCGAAGATACGCAGTATTTT. It codes for CASSLDRLAGGEDTQYF.

V is TRBV6-5 and J is TRBJ2-3; D not resolved. Germline V CDR1 and CDR2: MNHEY, SVGAGI. Between the trimmed V and J ends, which lost 8 bases and 5 bases, there was a span of 14 bases. The CDR3 is 13 residues long. This CDR3 is CASRFPPGDTQYF. In DNA form, the CDR3 reads TGTGCCAGCCGGTTTCCTCCGGGAGATACGCAGTATTTT.

The chain has TRBV18 and TRBJ2-7; TRBD1 is a possible D gene (6 bases). Germline-derived CDR1 and CDR2 are KGHSH and LQKENI. This CDR3 is 16 amino acids long. The ends were cut back, 6 bases at V and 3 bases at J, with 21 bases in the middle. The CDR3 DNA reads as TGTGCCAGCTCCCGAATCAACAGGGATGGAAACTACGAGCAGTACTTC. Protein product: CASSRINRDGNYEQYF.

This sequence joins TRBV5-1 and TRBJ2-5, with 10 bases that match TRBD2. This CDR3 is 14 amino acids long. Germline V gene lookup returns CDR1 SGHRS and CDR2 YFSETQ. J gave up 5 bases and V 6 bases, and 7 bases lay outside the gene matches. Here the CDR3 DNA reads TGCGCCAGCACCCGGGCTAGCGGGGGCGAGACCCAGTACTTC. It is translated as CASTRASGGETQYF.

In this sample, this clone turned up once. This sequence joins TRBV28 and TRBJ1-3; D is uncertain. V dropped 2 bases and J dropped 6 bases, with 20 bases sitting between them. This CDR3 comprises 17 residues. CDR1 MDHEN and CDR2 SYDVKM come from the germline V gene. CDR3 residues: CASSLTLVGVSENTIYF. The CDR3 coding sequence is TGTGCCAGCAGTTTAACCCTCGTCGGGGTATCGGAAAACACCATATATTTT.

This chain links TRBV11-2 with TRBJ2-3, with D uncertain. CDR3 length equals 12 residues. V lost 4 bases, J lost 4 bases, and 6 bases lay in between. The germline V gene has CDR1 SGHAT and CDR2 FQNNGV. In nucleotides, the CDR3 is TGTGCCAGCAGCTCTACTGCAGATACGCAGTATTTT. This sequence encodes CASSSTADTQYF.

CDR3 amino acids: CASSSGNTEAFF. In DNA form, the CDR3 reads TGTGCCAGCAGCTCGGGAAACACTGAAGCTTTCTTT. This sequence joins TRBV11-2 and TRBJ1-1; no definite D call. V lost 4 bases and J 2 bases, leaving 5 bases between the germline ends. Germline CDR1 SGHAT, CDR2 FQNNGV. The CDR3 extends over 12 amino acids.

This chain connects TRBV4-2 to TRBJ2-6; 7 nucleotides agree with TRBD1. The CDR3 loop spans 18 amino acids. V shed 3 bases, J shed 0 bases, and the junction held 8 bases outside the gene matches. Germline loops: CDR1 LGHNA, CDR2 YNFKEQ. This CDR3 is CASSQARDSSSGANVLTF. CDR3 in DNA: TGTGCCAGCAGCCAGGCCCGGGACAGTAGCTCTGGGGCCAACGTCCTGACTTTC.

This chain connects TRBV19 to TRBJ1-2, with TRBD1 matching 7 bases. This CDR3 region has 15 residues. Germline CDR1 LNHDA, CDR2 SQIVND (reference sequence). Germline trimming cut 4 bases from V and 2 bases from J; bases unmatched to any gene: 7. CDR3 in DNA: TGTGCCAGTAGTAGCCTGGGACAGACCAACTATGGCTACACCTTC. Its protein product is CASSSLGQTNYGYTF.

The rearrangement uses TRBV19 and TRBJ1-5, with a tentative D call TRBD1 (6 bases). V lost 5 bases, J lost 5 bases, and 31 bases lay in between. The CDR3 runs 20 residues. Per germline, CDR1 LNHDA and CDR2 SQIVND (reference sequence). Written as DNA, the CDR3 is TGTGCCAGTAGTCTCTACCGGGACATCCCGAGAATTGGTCAGGATCAGCCCCAGCATTTT. This sequence encodes CASSLYRDIPRIGQDQPQHF.

This chain links TRBV4-2 with TRBJ1-4; 8 bases line up with TRBD1. Unmatched junction bases numbered 19, after V lost 3 bases and J lost 4 bases. CDR1 and CDR2 from the germline V gene are LGHNA and YNFKEQ. The CDR3 contains 20 residues. CDR3 loop: CASSQVQPGTGDLNNEKLFF. The CDR3 DNA reads TGTGCCAGCAGCCAGGTCCAACCCGGGACAGGCGACCTAAATAATGAAAAACTGTTTTTT.

The chain joins TRBV18 to TRBJ1-1; tentatively, D is TRBD1 (6 bases). The CDR3 is made up of 14 amino acids. V shed 6 bases and J shed 3 bases, with 14 bases lying between them. Germline assignment: CDR1 KGHSH and CDR2 LQKENI. The CDR3 sequence is CASSPSEGDTEAFF. CDR3 DNA sequence: TGTGCCAGCTCGCCCTCTGAGGGGGACACTGAAGCTTTCTTT.

This clone was counted only a few times. The CDR3 region has the DNA TGTGCCAGCAGTTTTGTTTCTCGGGGCGAGGGACAGGCTATCTACGAGCAGTACTTC. Residues: CASSFVSRGEGQAIYEQYF. This sequence joins TRBV28 and TRBJ2-7, with TRBD1 matching 8 bases. The CDR3 runs to 19 residues. The V segment lost 3 bases and the J segment 3 bases; nucleotides outside the gene matches: 19. CDR1 is MDHEN, CDR2 SYDVKM, per germline. Based on the CDR3 plus reference TRBV28 and TRBJ2-7, the full variable domain is DVKVTQSSRYLVKRTGEKVFLECVQDMDHENMFWYRQDPGLGLRLIYFSYDVKMKEKGDIPEGYSVSREKKERFSLILESASTNQTSMYLCASSFVSRGEGQAIYEQYFGPGTRLTVT.

The genes are TRBV7-8 and TRBJ2-3, with 7 bases fitting TRBD1. The trim removed 5 bases at V and 5 bases at J, leaving 13 bases unmatched. The germline gives CDR1 SGHVS, CDR2 FQNEAQ. The CDR3 has 16 amino acids. In DNA, the CDR3 is TGTGCCAGCAGCCCGACGGGACAGTCGGTCGTAGATACGCAGTATTTT. This sequence encodes CASSPTGQSVVDTQYF.